This TCR beta chain was sequenced for a study of T cell responses to AZD1222 COVID-19 vaccine. Study-level findings and limits: Only a handful of AZD1222 recipients, six or seven in all, had baseline seropositivity. Clonal diversity was possibly underestimated, and white British individuals and females predominated among donors. Every sample of the repertoires postdated the peak T cell response.

Notes on this clone: The antigen is not known.

The CDR3 covers 16 residues. Trimming took off 3 bases at V and 10 bases at J, with 19 bases between the two ends. The germline V gene encodes CDR1 MDHEN and CDR2 SYDVKM. Measured with immunoSEQ multiplex PCR; TCRdb has only the in-frame clones, and not every one. This table holds 90,000 to 130,000 clones, around nine tenths found once. The TCR was taken from an adult in good health. This chain uses TRBV28 with TRBJ1-6; D unresolved. Sample: peripheral blood, taken on day 0 of AZD1222 vaccination. CDR3 amino acids: CASSLNPPPPASPLHF. The CDR3 DNA follows: TGTGCCAGCAGTTTGAACCCTCCCCCCCCTGCCTCACCCCTCCACTTT. Filled out from reference TRBV28 and TRBJ1-6, the complete variable domain reads DVKVTQSSRYLVKRTGEKVFLECVQDMDHENMFWYRQDPGLGLRLIYFSYDVKMKEKGDIPEGYSVSREKKERFSLILESASTNQTSMYLCASSLNPPPPASPLHFGNGTRLTVT.